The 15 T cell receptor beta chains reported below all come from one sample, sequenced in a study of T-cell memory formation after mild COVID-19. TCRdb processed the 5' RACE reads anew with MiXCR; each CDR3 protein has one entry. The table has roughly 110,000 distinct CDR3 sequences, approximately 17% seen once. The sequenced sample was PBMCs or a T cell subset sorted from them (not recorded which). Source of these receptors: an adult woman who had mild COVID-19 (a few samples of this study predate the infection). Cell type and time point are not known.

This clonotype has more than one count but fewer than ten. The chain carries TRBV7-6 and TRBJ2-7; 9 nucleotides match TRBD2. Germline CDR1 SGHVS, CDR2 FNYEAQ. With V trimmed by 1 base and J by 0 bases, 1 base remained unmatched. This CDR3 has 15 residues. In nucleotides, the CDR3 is TGTGCCAGCAGCTTAGGAGCGGGAGGCTCCTACGAGCAGTACTTC. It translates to CASSLGAGGSYEQYF. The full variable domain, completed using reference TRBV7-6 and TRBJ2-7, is GAGVSQSPRYKVTKRGQDVALRCDPISGHVSLYWYRQALGQGPEFLTYFNYEAQQDKSGLPNDRFSAERPEGSISTLTIQRTEQRDSAMYRCASSLGAGGSYEQYFGPGTRLTVT.

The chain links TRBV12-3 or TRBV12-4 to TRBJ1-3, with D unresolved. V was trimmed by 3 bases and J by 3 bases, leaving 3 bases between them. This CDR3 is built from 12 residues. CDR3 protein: CASSLSGNTIYF. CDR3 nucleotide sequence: TGTGCCAGCAGTTTGAGTGGAAACACCATATATTTT.

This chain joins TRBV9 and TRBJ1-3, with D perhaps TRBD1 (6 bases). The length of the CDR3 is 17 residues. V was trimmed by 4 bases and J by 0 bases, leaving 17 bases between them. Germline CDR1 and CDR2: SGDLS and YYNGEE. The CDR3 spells CASSLGGGLSSGNTIYF. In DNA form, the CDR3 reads TGTGCCAGCAGCCTAGGGGGGGGACTAAGCTCTGGAAACACCATATATTTT.

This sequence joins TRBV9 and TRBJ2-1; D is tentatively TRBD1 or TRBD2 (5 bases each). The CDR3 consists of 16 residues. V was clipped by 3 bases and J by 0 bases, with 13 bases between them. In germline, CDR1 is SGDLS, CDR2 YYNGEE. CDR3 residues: CASSGGTSGSYNEQFF. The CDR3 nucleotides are TGTGCCAGCAGCGGAGGGACGTCCGGCTCCTACAATGAGCAGTTCTTC.

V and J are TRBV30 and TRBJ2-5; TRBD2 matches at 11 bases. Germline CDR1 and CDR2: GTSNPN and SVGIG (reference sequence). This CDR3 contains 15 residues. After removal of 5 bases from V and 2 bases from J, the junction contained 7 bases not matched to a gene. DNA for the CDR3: TGTGCCTGGTCACTAGCGGGGGCCCCTCAAGAGACCCAGTACTTC. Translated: CAWSLAGAPQETQYF.

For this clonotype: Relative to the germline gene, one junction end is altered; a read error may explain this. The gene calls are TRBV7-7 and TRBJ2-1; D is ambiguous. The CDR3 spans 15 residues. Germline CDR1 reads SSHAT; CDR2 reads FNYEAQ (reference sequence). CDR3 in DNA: TGTGCTAGCAGCTTAGAAAAGACCTCCTACAATGAGCAGTTCTTC. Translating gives CASSLEKTSYNEQFF. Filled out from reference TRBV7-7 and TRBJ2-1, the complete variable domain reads GAGVSQSPRYKVTKRGQDVTLRCDPISSHATLYWYQQALGQGPEFLTYFNYEAQPDKSGLPSDRFSAERPEGSISTLTIQRTEQRDSAMYRCASSLEKTSYNEQFFGPGTRLTVL.

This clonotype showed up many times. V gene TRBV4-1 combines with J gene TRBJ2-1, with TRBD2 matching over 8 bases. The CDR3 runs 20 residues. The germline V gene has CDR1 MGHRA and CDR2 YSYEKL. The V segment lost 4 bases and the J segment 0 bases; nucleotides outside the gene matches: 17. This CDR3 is CASSPLGKASGPSSYNEQFF. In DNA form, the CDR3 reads TGCGCCAGCAGCCCCCTCGGGAAAGCTAGCGGGCCGAGCTCCTACAATGAGCAGTTCTTC.

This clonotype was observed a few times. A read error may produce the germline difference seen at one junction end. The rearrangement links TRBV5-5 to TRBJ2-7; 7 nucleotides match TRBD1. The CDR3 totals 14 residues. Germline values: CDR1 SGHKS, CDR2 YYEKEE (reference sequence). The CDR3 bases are TGTGCCAGCAACTTGGGGGACAGTTCCTACGAGCAGTACTTC. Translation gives CASNLGDSSYEQYF. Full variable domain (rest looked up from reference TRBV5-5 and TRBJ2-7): DAGVTQSPTHLIKTRGQQVTLRCSPISGHKSVSWYQQVLGQGPQFIFQYYEKEERGRGNFPDRFSARQFPNYSSELNVNALLLGDSALYLCASNLGDSSYEQYFGPGTRLTVT.

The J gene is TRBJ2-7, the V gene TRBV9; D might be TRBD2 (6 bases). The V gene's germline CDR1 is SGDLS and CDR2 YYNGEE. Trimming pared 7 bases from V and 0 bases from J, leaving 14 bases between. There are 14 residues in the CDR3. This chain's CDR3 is CASSGDLVSYEQYF. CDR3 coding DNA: TGTGCCAGCTCCGGGGACTTAGTCTCCTACGAGCAGTACTTC.

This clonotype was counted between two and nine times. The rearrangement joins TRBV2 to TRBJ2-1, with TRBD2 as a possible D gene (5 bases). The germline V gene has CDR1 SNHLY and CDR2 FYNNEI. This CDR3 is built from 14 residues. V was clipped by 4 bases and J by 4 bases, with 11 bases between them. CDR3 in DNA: TGTGCCAGCAGTGGGGAGACTTCTTACAATGAGCAGTTCTTC. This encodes CASSGETSYNEQFF.

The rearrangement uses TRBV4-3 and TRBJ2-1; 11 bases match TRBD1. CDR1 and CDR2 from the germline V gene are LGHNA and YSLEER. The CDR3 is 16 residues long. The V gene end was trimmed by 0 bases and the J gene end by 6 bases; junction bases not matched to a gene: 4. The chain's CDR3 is CASSQDRGTGGNEQFF. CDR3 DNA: TGCGCCAGCAGCCAAGATCGGGGGACAGGGGGCAATGAGCAGTTCTTC.

Written as DNA, the CDR3 is TGCGCCAGCAGCCAAGTTGGGCCCTTAGCGGGTATAGCCAAAAACATTCAGTACTTC. It specifies CASSQVGPLAGIAKNIQYF. The chain has TRBV4-1 and TRBJ2-4; 7 nucleotides align to TRBD2. The CDR3 totals 19 residues. The J segment lost 0 bases and the V segment lost 1 base, leaving 12 bases of the junction unmatched. CDR1 and CDR2 (germline): MGHRA, YSYEKL.

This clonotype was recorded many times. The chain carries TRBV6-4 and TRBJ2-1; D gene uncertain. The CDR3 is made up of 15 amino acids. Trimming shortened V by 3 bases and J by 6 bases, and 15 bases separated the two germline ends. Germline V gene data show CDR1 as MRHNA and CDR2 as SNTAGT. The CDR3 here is CASSEADPPGNEQFF. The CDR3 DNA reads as TGTGCCAGCAGTGAGGCAGACCCTCCTGGCAATGAGCAGTTCTTC.

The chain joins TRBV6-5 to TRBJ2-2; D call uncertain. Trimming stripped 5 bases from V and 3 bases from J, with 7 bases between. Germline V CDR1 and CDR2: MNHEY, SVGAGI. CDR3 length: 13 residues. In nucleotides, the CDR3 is TGTGCCAGCAGTCTCTTCCACACCGGGGAGCTGTTTTTT. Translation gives CASSLFHTGELFF.

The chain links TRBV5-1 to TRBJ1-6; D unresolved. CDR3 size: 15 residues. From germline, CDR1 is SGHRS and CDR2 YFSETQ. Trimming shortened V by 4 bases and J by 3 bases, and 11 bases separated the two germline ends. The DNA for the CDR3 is TGCGCCAGCAGCCCTGCAAGAGACTATAATTCACCCCTCCACTTT. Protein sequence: CASSPARDYNSPLHF.